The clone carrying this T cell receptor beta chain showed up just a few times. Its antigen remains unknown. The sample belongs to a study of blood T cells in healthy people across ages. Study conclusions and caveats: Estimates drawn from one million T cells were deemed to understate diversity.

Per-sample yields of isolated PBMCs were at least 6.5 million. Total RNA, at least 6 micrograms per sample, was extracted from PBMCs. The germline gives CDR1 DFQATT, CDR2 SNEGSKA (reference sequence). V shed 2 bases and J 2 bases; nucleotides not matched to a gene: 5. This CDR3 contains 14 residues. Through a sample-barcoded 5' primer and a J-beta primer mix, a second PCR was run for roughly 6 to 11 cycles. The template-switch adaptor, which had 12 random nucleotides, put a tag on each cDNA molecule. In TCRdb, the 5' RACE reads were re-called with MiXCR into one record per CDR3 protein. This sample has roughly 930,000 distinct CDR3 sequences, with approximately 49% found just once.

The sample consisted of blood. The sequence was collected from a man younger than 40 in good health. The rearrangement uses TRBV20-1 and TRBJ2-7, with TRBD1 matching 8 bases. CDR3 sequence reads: CSARMPGGPYEQYF. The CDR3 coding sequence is TGCAGTGCTAGAATGCCAGGGGGCCCCTACGAGCAGTACTTC.